This TCR beta chain was found in a study of T cell responses to AZD1222 COVID-19 vaccine. As to this clone: The antigen remains unidentified.

This CDR3 is built from 14 residues. CDR1 is GTSNPN and CDR2 is SVGIG in the germline V gene (reference sequence). Trimming removed 1 base from V and 1 base from J, with 7 bases in between. The study pooled second doses at about 4 or about 12 weeks. The protocol was immunoSEQ multiplex PCR, while the TCRdb copy is restricted to in-frame clones and leaves out a portion. The sample holds under 170,000 clones, roughly 90% seen once. The study, taken as a whole, reports: The sample set comprised mostly white British donors with more females, and clonal diversity was possibly underestimated.

The TCR was taken from an adult who received the AZD1222 COVID-19 vaccine. The gene calls are TRBV30 and TRBJ2-2; TRBD2 is a possible D gene (6 bases). The material was peripheral blood, obtained 28 days after the second AZD1222 dose. Here the CDR3 reads CAWSATRNTGELFF. Here the CDR3 DNA reads TGTGCCTGGAGTGCGACTAGGAACACCGGGGAGCTGTTTTTT.